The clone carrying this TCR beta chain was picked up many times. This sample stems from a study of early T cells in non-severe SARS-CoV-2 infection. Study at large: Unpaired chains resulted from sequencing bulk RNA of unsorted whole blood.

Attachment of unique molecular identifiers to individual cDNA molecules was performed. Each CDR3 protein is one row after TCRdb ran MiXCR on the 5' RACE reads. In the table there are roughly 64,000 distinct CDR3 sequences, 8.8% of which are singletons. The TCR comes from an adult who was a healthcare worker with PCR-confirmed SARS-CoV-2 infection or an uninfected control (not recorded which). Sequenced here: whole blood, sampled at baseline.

The DNA of the CDR3 is TGTGCTAGTGGTTCCGGGACACCACAAGAGACCCAGTACTTC. It is translated as CASGSGTPQETQYF. The J gene is TRBJ2-5, the V gene TRBV12-5, with D perhaps matching TRBD1 (6 bases). The CDR3 loop spans 14 amino acids. The V gene lost 4 bases and the J gene lost 2 bases, with 11 bases spanning the gap. CDR1 LGHNT and CDR2 FRNRAP come from the germline V gene.